This paragraph covers one TCR beta chain sequence. Here the CDR3 omits its conserved ending phenylalanine or tryptophan, so a read error is the likely source. The data derive from a study of tumor and adjacent non-tumor tissue in lung cancer. Overall study context: There were around eleven adenocarcinoma, a couple of squamous cell carcinoma and 1 small cell lung cancer cases.

Deletions cut 5 bases from V and 4 bases from J, with 15 bases between. The CDR3 extends over 15 amino acids. Germline V lookup: CDR1 MNHEY, CDR2 SVGEGT. TCRbeta libraries were built with three rounds of nested PCR, modified from ARM-PCR. TCRdb recomputed calls from the multiplex PCR reads with MiXCR, one row per CDR3 protein. The table records under 150,000 distinct CDR3 sequences, around three fifths of them present only once. This sample's RNA came from whole unsorted tissue. This receptor was identified in a man aged 30 to 45 with non-small cell lung cancer. The chain joins TRBV6-2 or TRBV6-3 to TRBJ1-5; D is possibly TRBD1 (6 bases). The sample was lung tumor tissue. The CDR3 spells CASSPGTLFNQPQHS. DNA of the CDR3: TGTGCCAGCAGTCCCGGGACATTGTTTAATCAGCCCCAGCATTCT.